Following are 21 T cell receptor beta chains from one sample sequenced in a study of blood T cell repertoires in COVID-19. The method was immunoSEQ multiplex PCR; TCRdb's version includes in-frame clones alone and lacks a portion of them. There are 300,000 to 350,000 clones in the sample; 70% to 90% occur only once, and less than 2.5% lies in the top ten. Sample: PBMCs or T cells enriched from blood (not recorded which). Every receptor here comes from a man younger than 45 who had recovered from COVID-19.

The chain employs TRBV20-1 and TRBJ1-5; TRBD1 is a possible D gene (6 bases). CDR1 and CDR2 from the germline V gene are DFQATT and SNEGSKA (reference sequence). V was shortened by 3 bases and J by 7 bases, with 13 bases between the two germline ends. The CDR3 runs 13 residues. In DNA form, the CDR3 reads TGCAGTGCTAGTAGGGACAATTCGCAGCCCCAGCATTTT. It specifies CSASRDNSQPQHF.

This clone showed up just once. The chain employs TRBV24-1 and TRBJ2-7; D call uncertain. Trimming pared 2 bases from V and 0 bases from J, leaving 4 bases between. CDR3 length: 13 amino acids. CDR1 is KGHDR and CDR2 is SFDVKD in the germline V gene. In nucleotides, the CDR3 is TGTGCCACCAGTGATTCCCTCTCCTACGAGCAGTACTTC. Its translation: CATSDSLSYEQYF.

The genes are TRBV29-1 and TRBJ2-7; possibly TRBD1 for D (6 bases). Germline-derived CDR1 and CDR2 are SQVTM and ANQGSEA. The CDR3 contains 14 residues. Trimming removed 3 bases from V and 5 bases from J, with 17 bases in between. The CDR3 loop reads CSVEAGENFDEQYF. CDR3 nucleotide sequence: TGCAGCGTTGAGGCAGGGGAAAATTTCGACGAGCAGTACTTC.

V usage is TRBV29-1 and J usage is TRBJ1-1; D gene uncertain. V was pared by 0 bases and J by 11 bases, with 16 bases between. Per germline, CDR1 SQVTM and CDR2 ANQGSEA. This CDR3 spans 13 amino acids. CDR3 bases: TGCAGCGTTGAAGATTCCCAGACACGCGGGGCTTTCTTT. This translates into CSVEDSQTRGAFF. The whole variable domain, remainder taken from reference TRBV29-1 and TRBJ1-1, is SAVISQKPSRDICQRGTSLTIQCQVDSQVTMMFWYRQQPGQSLTLIATANQGSEATYESGFVIDKFPISRPNLTFSTLTVSNMSPEDSSIYLCSVEDSQTRGAFFGQGTRLTVV.

The chain uses TRBV6-5 and TRBJ1-6; the D gene is possibly TRBD1 (6 bases). The germline V gene encodes CDR1 MNHEY and CDR2 SVGAGI. V was cut by 6 bases and J by 7 bases, with 16 bases left in between. This CDR3 spans 15 amino acids. This CDR3 reads CASRRQGGWNSPLHF. The CDR3 DNA reads as TGTGCCAGCAGGAGACAAGGGGGATGGAATTCACCCCTCCACTTT.

The V gene is TRBV4-3, the J gene TRBJ2-4; the match to TRBD1 covers 11 bases. Unmatched junction bases numbered 11, after V lost 3 bases and J lost 7 bases. Per the germline V gene, CDR1 is LGHNA and CDR2 is YSLEER. CDR3 length: 17 residues. The CDR3 protein is CASSQGTGGRWSNIQYF. The CDR3 DNA sequence: TGCGCCAGCAGCCAGGGGACAGGGGGAAGGTGGTCGAACATTCAGTACTTC.

This chain uses TRBV9 with TRBJ2-3; 13 bases are a match to TRBD2. The length of the CDR3 is 16 residues. Germline assignment: CDR1 SGDLS and CDR2 YYNGEE. V lost 4 bases, J lost 6 bases, and 8 bases stayed unmatched. CDR3 sequence: CASSKLAGGARDTQYF. In DNA form, the CDR3 reads TGTGCCAGCAGCAAACTAGCGGGGGGGGCACGCGATACGCAGTATTTT. Filled out from reference TRBV9 and TRBJ2-3, the complete variable domain reads DSGVTQTPKHLITATGQRVTLRCSPRSGDLSVYWYQQSLDQGLQFLIQYYNGEERAKGNILERFSAQQFPDLHSELNLSSLELGDSALYFCASSKLAGGARDTQYFGPGTRLTVL.

V gene TRBV19 combines with J gene TRBJ2-7; tentatively, D is TRBD1 (6 bases). V shed 4 bases and J shed 2 bases, with 9 bases lying between them. The CDR3 extends over 13 amino acids. Germline V gene data show CDR1 as LNHDA and CDR2 as SQIVND (reference sequence). CDR3 bases: TGTGCCAGTAGTAGGACAGTCCCCTACGAGCAGTACTTC. It encodes CASSRTVPYEQYF.

Details on this clone: The junction and the germline gene differ at one end; a read error may be behind it. This chain connects TRBV6-5 to TRBJ1-2; D gene uncertain. CDR1 is MNHEY, CDR2 SVGAGI, per germline. The CDR3 is 16 amino acids. The CDR3 bases are TGTGCCAGCAGTTACCAAGCGGGCCAGGCCGCCTATGGCTACATCTTC. Translated, it gives CASSYQAGQAAYGYIF.

The genes are TRBV27 and TRBJ2-2; D might be TRBD2 (5 bases). CDR3 length equals 16 residues. Germline V lookup: CDR1 MNHEY, CDR2 SMNVEV (reference sequence). V was trimmed by 3 bases and J by 2 bases, leaving 13 bases between them. The CDR3: CASSLRPTTNTGELFF. CDR3 DNA: TGTGCCAGCAGTTTGAGGCCGACTACCAACACCGGGGAGCTGTTTTTT.

The chain combines TRBV18 with TRBJ1-1, with D hard to call. CDR1 is KGHSH, CDR2 LQKENI, per germline. V shed 4 bases and J shed 1 base, with 16 bases lying between them. The CDR3 has 16 amino acids. The CDR3 DNA sequence: TGTGCCAGCTCACGGAACCTTGGCCTAGGGAACACTGAAGCTTTCTTT. Protein sequence: CASSRNLGLGNTEAFF. Looking up the rest from reference TRBV18 and TRBJ1-1 gives the full variable domain: NAGVMQNPRHLVRRRGQEARLRCSPMKGHSHVYWYRQLPEEGLKFMVYLQKENIIDESGMPKERFSAEFPKEGPSILRIQQVVRGDSAAYFCASSRNLGLGNTEAFFGQGTRLTVV.

The chain is built from TRBV5-1 and TRBJ1-1, with 7 bases matching TRBD1. In germline, CDR1 is SGHRS, CDR2 YFSETQ. This CDR3 is 16 amino acids long. The V and J ends lost 4 bases and 4 bases, in that order; junction bases with no gene match: 13. CDR3 in DNA: TGCGCCAGCAGCCCCCGACAGGGCGCGGTGGGCACTGAAGCTTTCTTT. The encoded protein is CASSPRQGAVGTEAFF.

The chain combines TRBV29-1 with TRBJ2-1; possible D gene TRBD2, 6 bases. The CDR3 is 12 residues long. The V gene lost 8 bases and the J gene lost 3 bases, with 11 bases spanning the gap. Germline V gene sequence: CDR1 SQVTM, CDR2 ANQGSEA. The CDR3 loop reads CSPGTGYNEQFF. The DNA for the CDR3 is TGCAGCCCGGGGACTGGCTACAATGAGCAGTTCTTC.

This clone occurred once. The chain carries TRBV6-2 or TRBV6-3 and TRBJ2-7; possibly TRBD1 for D (6 bases). V dropped 4 bases and J dropped 5 bases, with 15 bases sitting between them. The CDR3 is 14 amino acids. The germline V gene encodes CDR1 MNHEY and CDR2 SVGEGT. As DNA, the CDR3 is TGTGCCAGCAGTTTATTACAGGGTCTCCACGAGCAGTACTTC. Its translation: CASSLLQGLHEQYF.

CDR3 region: CASSRGQGPYEQYF. CDR3 bases: TGTGCCAGTAGTAGAGGACAGGGCCCCTACGAGCAGTACTTC. The chain combines TRBV19 with TRBJ2-7; 8 bases agree with TRBD1. The CDR3 extends over 14 amino acids. Germline V CDR1 and CDR2: LNHDA, SQIVND (reference sequence). J was trimmed by 2 bases and V by 4 bases; bases with no gene match: 4.

The chain links TRBV18 to TRBJ2-5, with 10 bases that match TRBD1. The CDR3 covers 15 residues. The V gene end was trimmed by 3 bases and the J gene end by 4 bases; junction bases not matched to a gene: 5. Per the germline V gene, CDR1 is KGHSH and CDR2 is LQKENI. This CDR3 is CASSPRGQGSETQYF. The CDR3 DNA reads as TGTGCCAGCTCACCGAGGGGACAGGGGTCAGAGACCCAGTACTTC.

The J gene is TRBJ2-1, the V gene TRBV9; no reliable D call. Trimming stripped 7 bases from V and 0 bases from J, with 14 bases between. This CDR3 spans 15 amino acids. The germline V gene has CDR1 SGDLS and CDR2 YYNGEE. The CDR3: CASGVGTSSYNEQFF. The CDR3, as DNA: TGTGCCAGCGGAGTCGGCACCTCCTCCTACAATGAGCAGTTCTTC.

This chain links TRBV7-9 with TRBJ1-1, with D perhaps TRBD1 (6 bases). Germline CDR1 reads SEHNR; CDR2 reads FQNEAQ (reference sequence). The CDR3 length is 13 residues. V lost 1 base to trimming and J lost 8 bases, with 11 bases between them. The CDR3 spells CASSLETGLEAFF. CDR3 nucleotides: TGTGCCAGCAGCTTAGAGACAGGATTAGAAGCTTTCTTT.

The chain is built from TRBV29-1 and TRBJ1-2; 8 bases line up with TRBD1. The CDR3 sequence is 13 residues long. With 4 bases clipped from V and 5 bases from J, the junction kept 6 bases outside the gene matches. Germline V gene data show CDR1 as SQVTM and CDR2 as ANQGSEA. CDR3 nucleotide sequence: TGCAGCGTTGGGCAGGGGGCGGTTTATGGCTACACCTTC. Its translation is CSVGQGAVYGYTF.

The V and J genes are TRBV4-3 and TRBJ1-1; TRBD1 matches at 7 bases. The CDR3 spans 18 residues. The V and J ends lost 0 bases and 4 bases, in that order; junction bases with no gene match: 14. Germline-derived CDR1 and CDR2 are LGHNA and YSLEER. The CDR3 region is CASSQDSNLGGASTEAFF. CDR3 in DNA: TGCGCCAGCAGCCAAGACTCCAATCTAGGGGGCGCGAGCACTGAAGCTTTCTTT.

J is TRBJ1-6 and V is TRBV3-1 (or the pseudogene TRBV3-2), with 10 bases aligning to TRBD1. Germline V CDR1 and CDR2: LGHDT, YNNKEL (reference sequence). V gave up 5 bases and J gave up 9 bases; unmatched junction bases: 7. The CDR3 consists of 15 residues. The CDR3 DNA follows: TGTGCCAGCAGCATTGGGACAGGGGAGAGTTCACCCCTCCACTTT. It yields the protein CASSIGTGESSPLHF.